What follows is one T cell receptor (beta chain) and its context. The sample is drawn from a study of memory CD8 T cells in hepatitis C reinfection. Study-wide background: Samples before reinfection came 55 to 20 weeks prior to detection.

This CDR3 region has 15 residues. The V end lost 2 bases, the J end lost 4 bases, and 13 bases lay between the germline ends. In germline, CDR1 is MNHEY, CDR2 SVGAGI. The time point denotes: pre-reinfection, 55 to 20 weeks before reinfection detection. TCR sequencing was done directly ex vivo on sorted cells, without expansion in vitro. Profiling relied on immunoSEQ multiplex PCR, and the TCRdb table lists in-frame clones only, not all of them. In the table there are tens of thousands of clones, approximately 89% of which are singletons. This chain links TRBV6-5 with TRBJ2-3; D possibly corresponds to TRBD2 (6 bases). Sequencing input: naive CD8+ T cells sorted from blood. The TCR sequence derives from a man between 18 and 29 years old with hepatitis C virus infection. CDR3 nucleotide sequence: TGTGCCAGCAGTTACGAGTCAGCGGGCTCAGATACGCAGTATTTT. This translates into CASSYESAGSDTQYF.